This T cell receptor (beta chain) originates from a study of early T cells in non-severe SARS-CoV-2 infection (dated by TCRdb to 2020 to 2022). Background on the whole study: Bulk RNA from unsorted whole blood was used for TCR sequencing, so alpha and beta chains could not be paired. The study at large found these results: VDJdb matching was skewed toward anti-spike CD8 responses and likely underestimated virus-specific expansions by missing private and CD4 specificities.

The method was 5' RACE. Reads for this sample came from a NextSeq 500. To correct for sequencing error and PCR bias, the TCR library protocol tagged individual cDNA molecules with unique molecular identifiers. Both TCR alpha and beta chains were sequenced, and tight co-correlation was observed between alpha and beta sequence abundances in each sample. Processing in the source paper ran as follows. Decombinator V4 was used to annotate the V gene, J gene and CDR3 of the TCR sequences. Expanded TCRs were defined as changing significantly between any two time points under a Poisson model with p below 0.0001. TCR abundances were normalised to the total number of TCRs sequenced per sample and were expressed as counts per million. TRAV1-2 paired with TRAJ12, TRAJ20 or TRAJ33 defined MAIT TCRs, while TRAV10 paired with TRAJ18 defined iNKT TCRs. VDJdb, accessed 1 November 2021, was searched for CMV, EBV and SARS-CoV-2 annotated TCRs, with TCRs annotated for multiple antigens excluded. The raw public reads went through TCRdb reprocessing: fastp at Q25, MiXCR clone calling, in-frame beta chains kept. Identical CDR3 protein sequences are pooled into one entry, listed with their most common genes and DNA. Here the V and J calls rest on TCRdb's processing, not on the authors' analysis. The sample table records 65,000 to 75,000 distinct CDR3 sequences; approximately 10% of these occur just once. The top ten clonotypes cover 3.5% to 4% of the sample.

This was a case-control study nested in a cohort of healthcare workers in London, UK, who had nasopharyngeal swab PCR tests and blood samples taken every week. Healthcare workers were recruited during the week of the UK lockdown, between 23 and 31 March 2020, and followed weekly for up to 16 weeks. This clonotype appeared many times. No antigen is known for it. Base-call qualities are not available, and no considerably larger clone is one nucleotide away. Via the germline V gene, CDR1 is SGHAT and CDR2 FQNNGV. Taken from cysteine to phenylalanine, the CDR3 has 15 residues. Just the 45-base CDR3 DNA is kept, in frame starting at base 1. Germline trimming: 5 bases from V, 5 bases from J; junction bases outside gene matches: 8.

This receptor was identified in an adult who was a healthcare worker with PCR-confirmed SARS-CoV-2 infection or an uninfected control (not recorded which). The V and J genes are TRBV11-2 and TRBJ1-4; TRBD1 fits 7 bases in the junction. Sequences were obtained from whole blood. The CDR3 region reads CASSPNRDSNEKLFF. The sequence in DNA is TGTGCCAGCAGCCCAAATCGGGACAGCAATGAAAAACTGTTTTTT.